Listed here are 13 T cell receptor beta chains from one sample, sequenced in a study of OX40 agonist ivuxolimab in advanced cancers. The method was immunoSEQ multiplex PCR; TCRdb's version includes in-frame clones alone and lacks a portion of them. The table includes about 96,000 clones, about nine tenths detected once. The specimen comprised CD4+ or CD8+ T cells sorted from blood, sampled in a trial of the OX40 agonist ivuxolimab. The origin of the receptors is an adult with an advanced solid tumor such as melanoma, head and neck, liver or kidney cancer.

This clone has just one count. V gene TRBV6-6 combines with J gene TRBJ2-7; 8 bases align to TRBD2. V dropped 0 bases and J dropped 6; count of bases not matched to a gene: 7. CDR3 length equals 15 residues. CDR1 and CDR2 from the germline V gene are MNHNY and SVGAGI (reference sequence). DNA of the CDR3: TGTGCCAGCAGTTACTCGATGGGACTAGTCGTCGAGCAGTACTTC. Residues: CASSYSMGLVVEQYF.

The genes are TRBV2 and TRBJ2-7; TRBD2 matches 7 bases. There are 13 residues in the CDR3. V trimming: 2 bases; J trimming: 7 bases; junction bases outside the gene matches: 5. CDR1 and CDR2 (germline): SNHLY, FYNNEI. The CDR3 coding sequence is TGTGCCAGCAGTGAAAGTAACGGGGGGGAGCAGTACTTC. Amino acid sequence: CASSESNGGEQYF.

This chain uses TRBV7-2 with TRBJ1-2; perhaps TRBD1 as D (6 bases). V gave up 2 bases and J gave up 2 bases, with 9 bases separating them. The CDR3 loop spans 14 amino acids. Looked up from germline, CDR1 is SGHTA and CDR2 is FQGNSA. The CDR3 reads CASSLMGANYGYTF. In DNA form, the CDR3 reads TGTGCCAGCAGCTTAATGGGGGCCAACTATGGCTACACCTTC.

The chain uses TRBV10-1 and TRBJ1-2, with a possible D match to TRBD1 (6 bases). CDR1 is WNHNN, CDR2 SYGVQD, per germline (reference sequence). V dropped 1 base and J dropped 2 bases, with 14 bases sitting between them. The length of the CDR3 is 16 residues. The CDR3 DNA reads TGCGCCAGCAGTGAGTTCCACAGGGATCTCAACTATGGCTACACCTTC. This translates into CASSEFHRDLNYGYTF.

J is TRBJ2-1 and V is TRBV10-3, with no clear D. This CDR3 has 14 amino acids. V lost 0 bases, J lost 7 bases, and 10 bases lay in between. The germline V gene has CDR1 ENHRY and CDR2 SYGVKD. CDR3 DNA: TGTGCCATCAGTGAGTCATCTAGTAGTAATGAGCAGTTCTTC. The encoded protein is CAISESSSSNEQFF.

The V and J genes are TRBV5-5 and TRBJ1-5, with TRBD1 matching 8 bases. Germline values: CDR1 SGHKS, CDR2 YYEKEE (reference sequence). The trim removed 7 bases at V and 1 base at J, leaving 19 bases unmatched. The CDR3 totals 19 residues. The chain's CDR3 is CASGEGAGGAVGSNQPQHF. The CDR3 DNA follows: TGTGCCAGCGGGGAGGGTGCAGGGGGCGCGGTTGGGAGCAATCAGCCCCAGCATTTT.

In this sample, this clone turned up once. V and J are TRBV28 and TRBJ2-5; 13 bases fit TRBD2. The trim removed 3 bases at V and 5 bases at J, leaving 12 bases unmatched. The CDR3 extends over 18 amino acids. The germline V gene has CDR1 MDHEN and CDR2 SYDVKM. The CDR3 protein is CASSFDGTSGILSETQYF. The DNA of the CDR3 is TGTGCCAGCAGTTTTGACGGGACTAGCGGGATTTTGTCGGAGACCCAGTACTTC.

The rearrangement uses TRBV5-1 and TRBJ2-7; D possibly corresponds to TRBD2 (5 bases). The V gene's germline CDR1 is SGHRS and CDR2 YFSETQ. Trimming cost V 0 bases and J 1 base, with 8 bases left between them. This CDR3 is built from 14 residues. The CDR3 sequence: CASSLDGGSYEQYF. CDR3 sequence (DNA): TGCGCCAGCAGCTTGGACGGAGGATCCTACGAGCAGTACTTC.

On this clone itself: One end of the junction fails to match germline, which may point to a read error. The chain combines TRBV10-3 with TRBJ2-1; TRBD2 aligns across 12 bases. Germline CDR1 reads ENHRY; CDR2 reads SYGVKD. The CDR3 has 21 amino acids. The CDR3 loop reads CAISEGRDRRTGLAGYSEQFF. Written as DNA, the CDR3 is TGTGCCATCAGTGAGGGGCGGGACAGAAGAACAGGACTAGCGGGATACAGTGAGCAGTTCTTC.

This chain joins TRBV7-8 and TRBJ2-1, with 11 bases fitting TRBD2. Germline CDR1 SGHVS, CDR2 FQNEAQ. The CDR3 covers 16 residues. The trim removed 5 bases at V and 6 bases at J, leaving 9 bases unmatched. CDR3 sequence: CASSPVAGGPFNEQFF. CDR3 in DNA: TGTGCCAGCAGCCCAGTAGCGGGAGGGCCATTCAATGAGCAGTTCTTC.

On this clone itself: An end of the junction differs from the germline gene, which may be a read error. The V gene is TRBV5-8, the J gene TRBJ1-3; no clear D. CDR1 and CDR2 from the germline V gene are SGHTS and YDEGEE. CDR3 length: 14 amino acids. CDR3 sequence: CVSSPTPIVNTIYF. The DNA for the CDR3 is TGTGTCAGCAGCCCTACCCCAATAGTCAACACCATATATTTT.

For this clone: The junction differs from germline at one of its ends, possibly a read error. This chain links TRBV7-7 with TRBJ2-2, with D hard to call. In germline, CDR1 is SSHAT, CDR2 FNYEAQ (reference sequence). This CDR3 has 15 residues. CDR3 region: CASSLLSGNTGELFF. CDR3 DNA sequence: TGTGCTAGCAGCTTACTGTCCGGGAACACCGGGGAGCTGTTTTTT.

This clone has a single count. The chain carries TRBV5-1 and TRBJ2-3; tentative D call: TRBD1 (5 bases). Trimming pared 3 bases from V and 1 base from J, leaving 9 bases between. CDR3 length equals 14 residues. The germline CDR1 and CDR2 sequences are SGHRS and YFSETQ. In DNA, the CDR3 is TGCGCCAGCAGCTCTGAAGGGGGCACAGATACGCAGTATTTT. Amino acids: CASSSEGGTDTQYF.